This T cell receptor beta chain was captured in a study of OX40 agonist ivuxolimab in advanced cancers. Overall study: Intravenous ivuxolimab was administered to patients every 2 weeks at 0.01 to 10 mg/kg.

The V end lost 0 bases, the J end lost 1 base, and 9 bases lay between the germline ends. This CDR3 contains 15 residues. The V gene's germline CDR1 is MNHEY and CDR2 SMNVEV (reference sequence). General study results and limits: Among some nonresponders, normalized T-cell clonal expansion was also low. The study did not work out the antigen specificity of the expanded peripheral T cells.

Details on this clone: The antigen is undetermined.

Any history of autoimmune disease or systemic immunosuppression disqualified patients. Data came from immunoSEQ multiplex PCR; TCRdb stores just in-frame clones and leaves some out. The sample shows 70,000 or so clones, about nine tenths of them seen only once. The specimen was CD4+ or CD8+ T cells sorted from blood, collected in a trial of the OX40 agonist ivuxolimab. The genes are TRBV27 and TRBJ1-2; D possibly corresponds to TRBD1 (6 bases). The sequence came from an adult with an advanced solid tumor such as melanoma, head and neck, liver or kidney cancer. The CDR3 coding sequence is TGTGCCAGCAGTTTATCTGCACAGGGTAACTATGGCTACACCTTC. Amino acids: CASSLSAQGNYGYTF.